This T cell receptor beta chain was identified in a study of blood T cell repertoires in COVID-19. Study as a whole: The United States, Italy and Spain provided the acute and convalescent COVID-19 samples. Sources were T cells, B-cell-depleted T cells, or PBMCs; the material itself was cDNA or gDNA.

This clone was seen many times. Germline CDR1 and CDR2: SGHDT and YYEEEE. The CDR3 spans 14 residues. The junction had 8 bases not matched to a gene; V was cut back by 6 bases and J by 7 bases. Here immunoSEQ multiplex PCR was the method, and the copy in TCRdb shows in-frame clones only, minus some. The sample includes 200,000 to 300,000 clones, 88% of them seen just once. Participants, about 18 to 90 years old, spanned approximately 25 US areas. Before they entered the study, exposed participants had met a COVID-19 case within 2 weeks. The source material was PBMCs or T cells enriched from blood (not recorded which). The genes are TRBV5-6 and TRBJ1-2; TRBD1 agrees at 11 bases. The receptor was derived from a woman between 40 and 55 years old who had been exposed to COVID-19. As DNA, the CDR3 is TGTGCCAGCATCAGGACAGGGGGCGGTTTTGGCTACACCTTC. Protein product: CASIRTGGGFGYTF.